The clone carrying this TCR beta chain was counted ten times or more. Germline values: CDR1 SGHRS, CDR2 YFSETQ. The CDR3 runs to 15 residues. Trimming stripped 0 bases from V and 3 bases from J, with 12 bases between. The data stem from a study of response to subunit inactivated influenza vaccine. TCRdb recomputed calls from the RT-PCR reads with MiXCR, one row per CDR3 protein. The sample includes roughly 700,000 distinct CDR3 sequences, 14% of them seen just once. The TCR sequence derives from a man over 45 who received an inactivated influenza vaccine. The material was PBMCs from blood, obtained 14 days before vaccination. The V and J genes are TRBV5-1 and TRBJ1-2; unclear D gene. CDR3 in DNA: TGCGCCAGCAGCTTGGTTGCGGGTAGCCACTATGGCTACACCTTC. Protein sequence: CASSLVAGSHYGYTF.